Presented here are 20 T cell receptor beta chains from one specimen sequenced in a study of beta chain features in type 1 diabetes. Findings and limits, study-wide: Researchers report that Type 1 diabetes patients had moderately but significantly shorter TCRB CDR3s across all four CD4+ subsets.

For these receptors, no antigen is known. The authors reverse transcribed all of the isolated RNA, so sequencing captured expressed TCRB transcripts. Clones were sequenced by immunoSEQ multiplex PCR, and TCRdb holds only the in-frame ones, with some missing. The data contain approximately 170,000 clones, about 63% of them singletons. The material sequenced was naive CD4+ T cells from blood. These receptors were taken from a young man with type 1 diabetes.

This clone was observed a handful of times. The V call is TRBV13, the J call TRBJ2-7; perhaps D is TRBD1 or TRBD2 (7 bases each). The CDR3 covers 14 residues. The V end was cut by 2 bases, the J end by 6 bases, with 14 bases between. In germline, CDR1 is PRHDT, CDR2 FYEKMQ (reference sequence). The DNA for the CDR3 is TGTGCCAGCAGCTTACGACAGGGAGGGGGCGAGCAGTACTTC. Protein product: CASSLRQGGGEQYF.

The chain carries TRBV4-3 and TRBJ2-7; the match to TRBD1 covers 7 bases. V lost 1 base, J lost 3 bases, and 6 bases stayed unmatched. The germline CDR1 and CDR2 sequences are LGHNA and YSLEER. The CDR3 sequence is 15 residues long. CDR3 coding DNA: TGCGCCAGCAGCCAAGCTACGACAGGGTACTACGAGCAGTACTTC. Amino acid sequence: CASSQATTGYYEQYF.

The chain carries TRBV19 and TRBJ2-7, with D perhaps given as TRBD1 or TRBD2 (6 bases each). Trimming took off 4 bases at V and 6 bases at J, with 16 bases between the two ends. The CDR3 loop spans 14 amino acids. CDR1 is LNHDA and CDR2 is SQIVND in the germline V gene (reference sequence). CDR3 nucleotide sequence: TGTGCCAGTAGTAACCGGGCCAAGGGGGGCGAGCAGTACTTC. Protein product: CASSNRAKGGEQYF.

Remarks on this clone: A read error may produce the germline difference seen at one junction end. The chain couples TRBV9 to TRBJ1-4, with D perhaps TRBD1 (6 bases). Germline V gene sequence: CDR1 SGDLS, CDR2 YYNGEE. The CDR3 consists of 15 residues. CDR3 residues: CASSAFRDTSEKLFF. Here the CDR3 DNA reads TGTGCCAGCAGCGCGTTCCGGGACACTAGTGAAAAACTGTTTTTT.

This chain joins TRBV7-9 and TRBJ1-1; tentatively, D is TRBD1 (5 bases). CDR1 and CDR2 (germline): SEHNR, FQNEAQ (reference sequence). The CDR3 consists of 13 residues. With 10 bases removed from V and 5 bases from J, the gap between germline ends came to 17 bases. CDR3 DNA: TGTGCCACTGAGGGACGAAGCGGAACTGAAGCTTTCTTT. Protein: CATEGRSGTEAFF.

This rearrangement joins TRBV7-2 to TRBJ2-7; D remains ambiguous. The CDR3 is 13 amino acids. Germline CDR1 is SGHTA and CDR2 is FQGNSA. With 4 bases removed from V and 2 bases from J, the gap between germline ends came to 9 bases. DNA of the CDR3: TGTGCCAGCAGCTCGGTAGTGACCTACGAGCAGTACTTC. Translating gives CASSSVVTYEQYF.

The chain recombines TRBV7-2 with TRBJ2-6, with D perhaps given as TRBD1 or TRBD2 (5 bases each). Trimming shortened V by 4 bases and J by 2 bases, and 9 bases separated the two germline ends. Germline-derived CDR1 and CDR2 are SGHTA and FQGNSA. There are 15 residues in the CDR3. The CDR3 reads CASSSQGPGANVLTF. In DNA form, the CDR3 reads TGTGCCAGCAGCTCCCAGGGACCTGGGGCCAACGTCCTGACTTTC.

This clone showed up just a few times. The CDR3: CASSPGQSFSEQFF. The CDR3 nucleotides read TGTGCCAGCAGCCCGGGACAGAGTTTCAGTGAGCAGTTCTTC. The V gene is TRBV7-2, the J gene TRBJ2-1; 7 nucleotides agree with TRBD1. The length of the CDR3 is 14 residues. V was pared by 5 bases and J by 9 bases, with 10 bases of the junction left unmatched. Germline CDR1 and CDR2: SGHTA and FQGNSA.

The chain joins TRBV4-3 to TRBJ2-5, with 10 bases lining up with TRBD2. The J segment lost 1 base and the V segment lost 5 bases, leaving 4 bases of the junction unmatched. The CDR3 sequence is 15 residues long. In germline, CDR1 is LGHNA, CDR2 YSLEER. The chain's CDR3 is CASSSSGGAQETQYF. CDR3 bases: TGCGCCAGCAGCTCCAGCGGGGGGGCCCAAGAGACCCAGTACTTC.

The rearrangement links TRBV28 to TRBJ2-3; either TRBD1 or TRBD2 may supply D (5 bases each). V lost 0 bases to trimming and J lost 1 base, with 11 bases between them. Germline CDR1 is MDHEN and CDR2 is SYDVKM. The CDR3 is made up of 16 amino acids. CDR3 bases: TGTGCCAGCAGTTTATGGGGTAGGGGAGGCACAGATACGCAGTATTTT. Its translation: CASSLWGRGGTDTQYF.

The chain is built from TRBV9 and TRBJ2-5; 9 nucleotides align to TRBD1. CDR3 length equals 14 residues. Trimming removed 4 bases from V and 5 bases from J; junction bases left unmatched: 6. CDR1 SGDLS and CDR2 YYNGEE come from the germline V gene. This CDR3 is CASSSDRGDETQYF. DNA of the CDR3: TGTGCCAGCAGCTCGGACAGGGGAGACGAGACCCAGTACTTC.

The chain recombines TRBV20-1 with TRBJ1-4; D is uncertain. CDR1 is DFQATT and CDR2 is SNEGSKA in the germline V gene (reference sequence). Trimming left V 3 bases short and J 7 bases short, with 6 bases between. This CDR3 is 11 amino acids long. DNA of the CDR3: TGCAGTGCTAGGTGGGGTGAAAAACTGTTTTTT. Translated: CSARWGEKLFF.

The rearrangement uses TRBV11-2 and TRBJ2-1; weak D call: TRBD1 (5 bases). The V end lost 1 base, the J end lost 0 bases, and 19 bases lay between the germline ends. This CDR3 spans 19 amino acids. CDR1 is SGHAT, CDR2 FQNNGV, per germline. The CDR3: CASSLVTGGQLISYNEQFF. CDR3 DNA: TGTGCCAGCAGCTTAGTAACAGGTGGACAACTAATCTCCTACAATGAGCAGTTCTTC.

The chain employs TRBV30 and TRBJ2-2, with D unresolved. V lost 5 bases to trimming and J lost 4 bases, with 14 bases between them. In germline, CDR1 is GTSNPN, CDR2 SVGIG (reference sequence). This CDR3 has 14 amino acids. This CDR3 reads CAWRLDGSTGELFF. The CDR3 bases are TGTGCCTGGCGTTTAGACGGCAGCACCGGGGAGCTGTTTTTT.

CDR3 loop: CASSQVYHRESPDTQYF. The CDR3, as DNA: TGCGCCAGCAGCCAAGTCTATCACAGGGAGAGTCCAGATACGCAGTATTTT. The chain combines TRBV4-1 with TRBJ2-3, with D possibly TRBD1 on 6 matching bases. Trimming took off 1 base at V and 4 bases at J, with 18 bases between the two ends. This CDR3 has 17 residues. Per the germline V gene, CDR1 is MGHRA and CDR2 is YSYEKL.

This sequence joins TRBV4-1 and TRBJ2-7; 7 nucleotides line up with TRBD1. Germline-derived CDR1 and CDR2 are MGHRA and YSYEKL. The CDR3 extends over 16 amino acids. Trimming at V came to 4 bases and at J to 1 base, leaving 10 bases not matched to a gene. CDR3 region: CASSPKGEGASYEQYF. The CDR3 nucleotides read TGCGCCAGCAGCCCAAAGGGAGAGGGGGCATCCTACGAGCAGTACTTC.

In this sample, this clone turned up a few times. CDR3 sequence reads: CASNDRDSPLHF. In DNA form, the CDR3 reads TGTGCCAGCAATGACAGGGACTCACCCCTCCACTTT. The chain couples TRBV27 to TRBJ1-6; the match to TRBD1 covers 7 bases. Germline CDR1 is MNHEY and CDR2 is SMNVEV (reference sequence). This CDR3 comprises 12 residues. Unmatched junction bases numbered 4, after V lost 7 bases and J lost 10 bases.

The rearrangement joins TRBV2 to TRBJ2-5; D is possibly TRBD1 (5 bases). The CDR3 spans 13 residues. V was cut by 1 base and J by 4 bases, with 7 bases left in between. From germline, CDR1 is SNHLY and CDR2 FYNNEI. CDR3 nucleotides: TGTGCCAGCAGTGAAGGCCAGGGAGAGACCCAGTACTTC. Protein sequence: CASSEGQGETQYF.

A remark on this clone: The sample holds other DNA sequences that translate to the same CDR3. V and J are TRBV20-1 and TRBJ2-7, with D possibly matching TRBD1 (5 bases). Looked up from germline, CDR1 is DFQATT and CDR2 is SNEGSKA (reference sequence). Trimming stripped 3 bases from V and 5 bases from J, with 8 bases between. This CDR3 spans 11 amino acids. CDR3 loop: CSARARDEQYF. DNA for the CDR3: TGCAGTGCTAGGGCCAGGGACGAGCAGTACTTC.

This chain links TRBV25-1 with TRBJ2-1; D perhaps matches TRBD1 (6 bases). The CDR3 length is 15 residues. Trimming took 3 bases from V and 3 from J, leaving 12 bases between them. The germline V gene encodes CDR1 MGHDK and CDR2 SYGVNS. The CDR3 DNA follows: TGTGCCAGCAGTGAGGGGGCAGACTACTACAATGAGCAGTTCTTC. Its protein is CASSEGADYYNEQFF.